These 27 T cell receptor beta chains originate from one sample sequenced in a study of identical twins. From the 5' RACE reads, TCRdb called clonotypes with MiXCR, one entry per CDR3 protein. The table has roughly 240,000 distinct CDR3 sequences, 5.5% to 8% seen once. The same data also went into a second study, on yellow fever vaccine responses in identical twins.

The sample taken for sequencing was memory (CD45RO+) T cells sorted from blood. The source of these receptors is a woman aged 18-29 years in good health.

This clonotype was counted between two and nine times. The gene calls are TRBV11-2 and TRBJ2-5; D unclear. V was trimmed by 1 base and J by 4 bases, leaving 10 bases between them. Per germline, CDR1 SGHAT and CDR2 FQNNGV. CDR3 length equals 14 residues. CDR3 nucleotide sequence: TGTGCCAGCAGCTTAGGTTTGCGGATAGAGACCCAGTACTTC. The encoded protein is CASSLGLRIETQYF.

In its sample, this clonotype was seen a few times. The chain combines TRBV20-1 with TRBJ2-5, with unresolved D. The J call may be wrong; the DNA end is better matched by TRBJ2-1. This CDR3 spans 11 amino acids. Germline lookup yields CDR1 DFQATT and CDR2 SNEGSKA (reference sequence). This CDR3 is CSVEGRETQFF. CDR3 nucleotides: TGCAGTGTTGAAGGGCGAGAGACCCAGTTCTTC.

This clonotype was found many times. The J gene is TRBJ1-5, the V gene TRBV11-2, with 7 nucleotides matching TRBD1. The germline V gene encodes CDR1 SGHAT and CDR2 FQNNGV. This CDR3 spans 15 amino acids. V was clipped by 5 bases and J by 2 bases; unmatched bases: 6. In DNA form, the CDR3 reads TGTGCCAGCAGCCTTGGGACAGCTGGCAATCAGCCCCAGCATTTT. This codes for CASSLGTAGNQPQHF.

The chain couples TRBV28 to TRBJ2-4, with 8 nucleotides matching TRBD1. The CDR3 is 15 amino acids. The V segment lost 5 bases and the J segment 0 bases; nucleotides outside the gene matches: 3. Germline V gene data show CDR1 as MDHEN and CDR2 as SYDVKM. CDR3 nucleotide sequence: TGTGCCAGCAGTCCCAGGGGGCGAGCCAAAAACATTCAGTACTTC. Its protein is CASSPRGRAKNIQYF.

This clonotype showed up many times. J is TRBJ2-3 and V is TRBV5-4; tentatively, D is TRBD1 or TRBD2 (5 bases each). V was shortened by 1 base and J by 3 bases, with 12 bases between the two germline ends. CDR1 is SGHNT and CDR2 is YYREEE in the germline V gene (reference sequence). CDR3 length equals 15 residues. CDR3 sequence: CASSLRGGYTDTQYF. Here the CDR3 DNA reads TGTGCCAGCAGCTTGCGGGGCGGGTATACAGATACGCAGTATTTT.

This clonotype was observed at least ten times. V and J are TRBV5-1 and TRBJ1-1, with TRBD1 identical over 7 bases. Germline CDR1 and CDR2: SGHRS and YFSETQ. There are 17 residues in the CDR3. The V and J ends lost 0 bases and 0 bases, in that order; junction bases with no gene match: 8. The DNA for the CDR3 is TGCGCCAGCAGCTTGGGCGGGACAGCTTCCTTGAACACTGAAGCTTTCTTT. It codes for CASSLGGTASLNTEAFF.

This clonotype has just a few counts. The chain has TRBV2 and TRBJ2-2; D remains unclear. This CDR3 contains 15 residues. Germline assignment: CDR1 SNHLY and CDR2 FYNNEI. Trimming pared 1 base from V and 3 bases from J, leaving 9 bases between. DNA for the CDR3: TGTGCCAGCAGTGAAGTCGGCTCAGACACCGGGGAGCTGTTTTTT. Protein: CASSEVGSDTGELFF.

The V call is TRBV9, the J call TRBJ2-5; 7 bases map to TRBD2. CDR3 length equals 13 residues. The V gene end was trimmed by 4 bases and the J gene end by 7 bases; junction bases not matched to a gene: 7. Germline CDR1 and CDR2: SGDLS and YYNGEE. The CDR3 coding sequence is TGTGCCAGCAGCCCCGGGACTATTGGGACCCAGTACTTC. This encodes CASSPGTIGTQYF.

The CDR3 is CASSGTGGAAEAFF. CDR3 in DNA: TGCGCCAGCAGCGGCACCGGGGGGGCGGCTGAAGCTTTCTTT. This chain uses TRBV5-1 with TRBJ1-1, with D possibly being TRBD1 (6 bases). The CDR3 covers 14 residues. Trimming left V 4 bases short and J 6 bases short, with 16 bases between. Germline V gene lookup returns CDR1 SGHRS and CDR2 YFSETQ.

The rearrangement joins TRBV6-1 to TRBJ2-5, with 7 positions matching TRBD1. J lost 5 bases, V lost 8 bases, and 11 bases had no gene match. The CDR3 extends over 14 amino acids. CDR1 is MNHNS and CDR2 is SASEGT in the germline V gene. The CDR3 region has the DNA TGTGCCAGCGGCCCGACAGGGCGATTGGAGACCCAGTACTTC. Encoded protein: CASGPTGRLETQYF.

This clonotype was observed a handful of times. The chain joins TRBV20-1 to TRBJ1-1, with 12 bases lining up with TRBD1. The CDR3 runs to 15 residues. The J segment lost 4 bases and the V segment lost 0 bases, leaving 3 bases of the junction unmatched. The V gene's germline CDR1 is DFQATT and CDR2 SNEGSKA (reference sequence). CDR3 region: CSAREGQGAVTEAFF. For the CDR3, the DNA is TGCAGTGCTAGAGAGGGACAGGGGGCGGTCACTGAAGCTTTCTTT.

There are many counts of this clonotype. This chain uses TRBV20-1 with TRBJ2-1; 7 positions agree with TRBD1. The CDR3 is made up of 15 amino acids. From germline, CDR1 is DFQATT and CDR2 SNEGSKA (reference sequence). Unmatched junction bases numbered 12, after V lost 6 bases and J lost 4 bases. DNA for the CDR3: TGCAGTGCCCCCCCACAGGGGCCAACATACAATGAGCAGTTCTTC. The encoded protein is CSAPPQGPTYNEQFF.

This clonotype was counted between two and nine times. The chain combines TRBV2 with TRBJ2-2; no clear D gene. The CDR3 totals 15 residues. The germline CDR1 and CDR2 sequences are SNHLY and FYNNEI. Between the trimmed V and J ends, which lost 5 bases and 5 bases, there was a span of 15 bases. The CDR3 is CASSTNNFWTGELFF. The DNA of the CDR3 is TGTGCCAGCAGTACTAACAACTTCTGGACCGGGGAGCTGTTTTTT.

This clonotype was picked up many times. This chain connects TRBV4-1 to TRBJ1-6, with D uncertain. Germline V gene lookup returns CDR1 MGHRA and CDR2 YSYEKL. The CDR3 sequence is 16 residues long. With 1 base removed from V and 7 bases from J, the gap between germline ends came to 14 bases. The CDR3 loop is CASSQGRGLGNSPLHF. DNA for the CDR3: TGCGCCAGCAGCCAAGGACGGGGTCTGGGCAATTCACCCCTCCACTTT.

This clonotype has a handful of counts. V is TRBV7-8 and J is TRBJ2-2; 9 bases line up with TRBD2. CDR3 length: 18 residues. Germline loops: CDR1 SGHVS, CDR2 FQNEAQ. Unmatched junction bases numbered 7, after V lost 0 bases and J lost 2 bases. The CDR3 region has the DNA TGTGCCAGCAGCTTAGCCACCAGGACTAGCGCCAACACCGGGGAGCTGTTTTTT. It encodes CASSLATRTSANTGELFF.

This clonotype was detected ten times or more. This chain joins TRBV6-2 or TRBV6-3 and TRBJ2-3, with D possibly being TRBD1 (5 bases). Germline values: CDR1 MNHEY, CDR2 SVGEGT. The V end was cut by 2 bases, the J end by 0 bases, with 6 bases between. The CDR3 runs to 14 residues. As DNA, the CDR3 is TGTGCCAGCAGTTACGGGGCTAGCACAGATACGCAGTATTTT. Translated, it gives CASSYGASTDTQYF.

This clonotype turned up a few times. The chain employs TRBV10-3 and TRBJ2-6, with 7 bases matching TRBD1. CDR1 ENHRY and CDR2 SYGVKD come from the germline V gene. V shed 10 bases and J 0 bases; nucleotides not matched to a gene: 12. The CDR3 runs 17 residues. CDR3 sequence reads: CATTPGQTHSGANVLTF. CDR3 sequence (DNA): TGTGCCACCACACCGGGACAGACTCACTCTGGGGCCAACGTCCTGACTTTC.

Many counts were recorded for this clonotype. The rearrangement links TRBV25-1 to TRBJ2-5; 10 nucleotides line up with TRBD2. CDR3 size: 16 residues. V trimming: 0 bases; J trimming: 3 bases; junction bases outside the gene matches: 4. The germline gives CDR1 MGHDK, CDR2 SYGVNS. CDR3 in DNA: TGTGCCAGCAGTGAATATCTACTAGCGGGGAAAGAGACCCAGTACTTC. Residues: CASSEYLLAGKETQYF.

This chain uses TRBV10-3 with TRBJ2-7, with 8 nucleotides matching TRBD2. This CDR3 region has 17 residues. V was pared by 2 bases and J by 2 bases, with 11 bases of the junction left unmatched. Looked up from germline, CDR1 is ENHRY and CDR2 is SYGVKD. The CDR3 bases are TGTGCCATCAGTGAGGCTGACCGGGGGGGGTCAGCCTACGAGCAGTACTTC. It codes for CAISEADRGGSAYEQYF.

This clonotype was recorded a few times. J is TRBJ2-7 and V is TRBV20-1, with TRBD2 matching 10 bases. Germline CDR1 and CDR2: DFQATT and SNEGSKA (reference sequence). There are 14 residues in the CDR3. The J segment lost 2 bases and the V segment lost 3 bases, leaving 4 bases of the junction unmatched. This chain's CDR3 is CSASRAGGPYEQYF. The CDR3 region has the DNA TGCAGTGCTAGTAGAGCGGGAGGGCCCTACGAGCAGTACTTC.

Only a few counts were recorded for this clonotype. This chain connects TRBV7-9 to TRBJ1-3; D is unresolved. Germline V gene sequence: CDR1 SEHNR, CDR2 FQNEAQ (reference sequence). There are 15 residues in the CDR3. The ends were cut back, 1 base at V and 0 bases at J, with 7 bases in the middle. The CDR3: CASSLEGPSGNTIYF. The DNA of the CDR3 is TGTGCCAGCAGCTTAGAAGGTCCCTCTGGAAACACCATATATTTT.

This clonotype came up many times. This chain uses TRBV12-3 or TRBV12-4 with TRBJ2-7; D gene uncertain. V lost 6 bases and J lost 4, with 7 bases in between. The CDR3 runs to 11 residues. Written as DNA, the CDR3 is TGTGCCAGCAGCACGCTTTACGAGCAGTACTTC. It encodes CASSTLYEQYF.

This clonotype was seen ten or more times. The chain uses TRBV20-1 and TRBJ2-3; TRBD2 aligns across 8 bases. CDR1 is DFQATT and CDR2 is SNEGSKA in the germline V gene (reference sequence). The CDR3 has 16 amino acids. J was trimmed by 3 bases and V by 0 bases; bases with no gene match: 8. The CDR3 bases are TGCAGTGCTAGAGATAGGAACGGGAGGGCGACAGATACGCAGTATTTT. This codes for CSARDRNGRATDTQYF.

The chain uses TRBV7-9 and TRBJ2-7; D perhaps matches TRBD1 (6 bases). The CDR3 totals 14 residues. V lost 5 bases and J lost 4, with 15 bases in between. Per germline, CDR1 SEHNR and CDR2 FQNEAQ (reference sequence). The CDR3 protein is CASSAQGPAYEQYV. In nucleotides, the CDR3 is TGTGCCAGCAGCGCACAGGGTCCTGCTTACGAGCAGTACGTC.

This clonotype was found a few times. The chain employs TRBV2 and TRBJ2-1, with no clear D. This CDR3 region has 13 residues. Germline CDR1 SNHLY, CDR2 FYNNEI. V was cut by 7 bases and J by 8 bases, with 15 bases left in between. CDR3 DNA sequence: TGTGCCAGCAATCCCTCAGGCAACGATGAGCAGTTCTTC. It yields the protein CASNPSGNDEQFF.

This clonotype came up a few times. The chain carries TRBV28 and TRBJ2-7; D unresolved. Trimming cost V 1 base and J 2 bases, with 3 bases left between them. This CDR3 has 12 amino acids. The germline V gene has CDR1 MDHEN and CDR2 SYDVKM. The CDR3 loop is CASSLYPYEQYF. Here the CDR3 DNA reads TGTGCCAGCAGTTTATACCCCTACGAGCAGTACTTC.

The rearrangement uses TRBV19 and TRBJ2-4, with a weak D call TRBD1 (5 bases). Germline V gene data show CDR1 as LNHDA and CDR2 as SQIVND (reference sequence). The V gene lost 2 bases and the J gene lost 3 bases, with 20 bases spanning the gap. The CDR3 runs to 18 residues. The CDR3: CASSIFPQGSSGKNIQYF. CDR3 sequence (DNA): TGTGCCAGTAGTATATTCCCGCAGGGATCCTCAGGCAAAAACATTCAGTACTTC.